A single sample gave rise to the 9 T cell receptor beta chains below, sequenced in a study of control samples from healthy donors and cancer patients. Sequencing used immunoSEQ multiplex PCR; TCRdb keeps in-frame clones, though not all of them. This table holds approximately 150,000 clones, 93% found once. Sequencing input: blood. Source of these receptors: a young man in good health.

This rearrangement joins TRBV7-9 to TRBJ1-1; the D gene is possibly TRBD1 (5 bases). The V end was cut by 5 bases, the J end by 1 base, with 14 bases between. The CDR3 is 15 amino acids. The germline CDR1 and CDR2 sequences are SEHNR and FQNEAQ (reference sequence). The CDR3 DNA follows: TGTGCCAGCAGCCATCCACCCGACAGGAACACTGAAGCTTTCTTT. Amino acid sequence: CASSHPPDRNTEAFF.

The chain carries TRBV28 and TRBJ2-4; D gene ambiguous. The germline CDR1 and CDR2 sequences are MDHEN and SYDVKM. Trimming removed 5 bases from V and 0 bases from J, with 14 bases in between. The length of the CDR3 is 16 residues. CDR3 DNA sequence: TGTGCCAGCAGTCCTACCCCCGACTTAGCCAAAAACATTCAGTACTTC. This gives the protein CASSPTPDLAKNIQYF.

CDR3 bases: TGTGCCAGTAGTATCACGGCAACGCCCCCCATGAACACTGAAGCTTTCTTT. Residues: CASSITATPPMNTEAFF. The chain recombines TRBV19 with TRBJ1-1; D uncertain. The length of the CDR3 is 17 residues. Trimming took off 3 bases at V and 0 bases at J, with 17 bases between the two ends. The V gene's germline CDR1 is LNHDA and CDR2 SQIVND (reference sequence).

The gene calls are TRBV5-1 and TRBJ1-1; D is unclear. Trimming pared 2 bases from V and 7 bases from J, leaving 9 bases between. The CDR3 extends over 12 amino acids. Germline V lookup: CDR1 SGHRS, CDR2 YFSETQ. CDR3 region: CASSLTEFEAFF. The CDR3 coding sequence is TGCGCCAGCAGCTTAACAGAATTTGAAGCTTTCTTT.

In its sample, this clone was seen once. This chain uses TRBV15 with TRBJ1-1, with no clear D. The CDR3 extends over 15 amino acids. Germline V gives CDR1 LNHNV, CDR2 YYDKDF (reference sequence). V lost 5 bases, J lost 0 bases, and 13 bases lay in between. CDR3 DNA: TGTGCCACCAGCCCGTGGCCAAGAATGAACACTGAAGCTTTCTTT. Translation: CATSPWPRMNTEAFF.

This chain links TRBV6-5 with TRBJ1-2, with TRBD1 matching 7 bases. CDR1 and CDR2 from the germline V gene are MNHEY and SVGAGI. Unmatched junction bases numbered 7, after V lost 4 bases and J lost 2 bases. CDR3 length: 15 residues. The CDR3 nucleotides are TGTGCCAGCAGTTCCTGGGACAGACAAAACTATGGCTACACCTTC. It encodes CASSSWDRQNYGYTF.

This chain uses TRBV19 with TRBJ2-3; D is unresolved. Germline CDR1 is LNHDA and CDR2 is SQIVND (reference sequence). The CDR3 has 13 amino acids. Trimming took 3 bases from V and 4 from J, leaving 8 bases between them. The CDR3 nucleotides are TGTGCCAGTAGTATTGAGTTAGCAGATACGCAGTATTTT. Translated: CASSIELADTQYF.

The chain has TRBV6-4 and TRBJ1-1, with D maybe TRBD1 (5 bases). CDR1 and CDR2 (germline): MRHNA, SNTAGT. CDR3 length: 14 residues. Trimming stripped 1 base from V and 3 bases from J, with 9 bases between. The chain's CDR3 is CASSDWSRDTEAFF. CDR3 nucleotide sequence: TGTGCCAGCAGTGACTGGAGCAGGGACACTGAAGCTTTCTTT.

In this sample, this clone turned up once. This chain joins TRBV10-3 and TRBJ1-1; D is unclear. CDR3 length: 15 amino acids. Germline V gene sequence: CDR1 ENHRY, CDR2 SYGVKD. V lost 1 base and J lost 4, with 13 bases in between. CDR3 protein: CAISEWRSIFTEAFF. The CDR3, as DNA: TGTGCCATCAGTGAGTGGCGCAGCATCTTCACTGAAGCTTTCTTT.